Detailed here is one T cell receptor (delta chain). TCRdb's protein for this DNA is that of a much larger clone and differs from the translation at residue 17, likely a read error; the protein shown is the DNA translation. The CDR3 extends over 23 amino acids. CDR1 and CDR2 from the germline V gene are TSWWSYY and QGS. The trim removed 4 bases at V and 4 bases at J, leaving 33 bases unmatched. Gammadelta T cells were flow-sorted from PBMC into Vgamma9/Vdelta2+ and Vdelta2-negative populations for bulk analysis. The data were taken from a study of γδ T cells in repeated Plasmodium falciparum infection. About the research overall: Age- and gender-matched Australian children served as comparison for malaria-exposed Malian children. Donors had four controlled P. falciparum NF54 infections over about 640 days.

TCRdb re-called the multiplex PCR reads via CATT. The data hold tens of thousands of delta-chain clones, with roughly 1.8% observed a single time. Sequencing was performed on gamma-delta T cells from blood. This chain uses TRDV1 with TRDJ1; 7 nucleotides line up with TRDD3. Because TCRdb records no J gene, it was assigned here through a match of the DNA to germline. This clonotype was obtained from a pool of human donors (malaria-infected and uninfected, not separated). The CDR3 bases are TGTGCTCTTGGGGCCCGAATCCCCCGACTACGTACCCTCTTCTGGGGGGTACTCGATAAACTCATCTTT. It encodes CALGARIPRLRTLFWGVLDKLIF.